This section outlines one T cell receptor beta chain sequence together with its context. This clonotype was observed a single time. Its antigen is unknown. The record has no base qualities; no much larger clone is one base away. One read represents weak support. The CDR3 has 16 amino acids, counting the end cysteine and phenylalanine. The read is trimmed to its CDR3 DNA, 48 bases read in frame from base 1. The V end gives up 4 bases and the J end 8 bases, leaving 10 bases in the junction not matched to a gene. From the germline V gene, CDR1 is SGHNT and CDR2 is YENEEA. The record originates from a study of tumor-infiltrating lymphocytes in primary liver carcinoma (TCRdb year 2017). Study-wide context: Hepatocellular carcinoma (four) or combined HCC and intrahepatic cholangiocarcinoma (one) was present in the five patients, who were three men and two women aged 30 to 69 years. Roughly 3.5 to 7.5 million productive TCRbeta reads were obtained per sample, and no significant difference in read depth was found between tissue types. The tumors of the five patients were staged as T1-T3 N0M0, with maximum diameters ranging from roughly 4.2 to 10 cm. To link TCRbeta repertoire diversity with the local molecular phenotype, the approximately 25 tumor region samples were profiled using Agilent mRNA microarrays. For each liver tumor, the study sampled five regions along with adjacent normal tissue and blood, and applied TCRbeta repertoire sequencing, expression microarrays and whole-exome sequencing. Technical replicate repertoires showed high reproducibility, with mean shared-clone rates about 0.91 and correlation coefficients above 0.95. A total of about 35 specimens from 5 patients, comprising approximately 25 tumor regions, 5 adjacent noncancerous liver tissues and 5 peripheral blood samples, were covered by TCRbeta repertoire sequencing.

Broader findings and caveats from the paper: Only 4 to 6 patients were included in the study, and the authors note that the findings should be validated in a larger study. The top 250 clones made up a significantly larger repertoire fraction in tumors than in blood (p = 0.039). Only about 8-24% of top clones were present in all five regions of a tumor, suggesting spatial heterogeneity of tumor-infiltrating T cells. Only the TCR beta chain was sequenced, which likely underestimates true repertoire diversity because unpaired alpha chains were not captured. Repertoire overlap was higher between tumor regions (mean about 36%) than tumor-adjacent (approximately 17%) or tumor-blood (about 14%) pairs, consistent with antigen-driven expansion. Bulk unsorted samples precluded comparing CD4+ and CD8+ T cell repertoires.

A constant-region primer and ProtoScript II reverse transcriptase were used to reverse-transcribe TCRbeta-specific cDNA from approximately 450 ng total RNA. TCRbeta libraries were built with three nested multiplex PCR rounds, a slightly modified ARM-PCR procedure. Each of the first two PCR rounds ran for 10 cycles and used multiplex TRBV1-TRBV30 forward primers together with a Cbeta reverse primer. Sample barcodes and Illumina adapters were added in a final 25-cycle PCR with Deep VentR polymerase. Amplicons of 200-500 bp were gel-purified with a QIAquick gel extraction kit before sequencing. An Illumina HiSeq 2500 was used to sequence the TCRbeta amplicons, generating 250-bp paired-end reads. Regarding the original processing steps: Trimmomatic v0.33 was used to quality-trim the reads, and FLASH v1.2.11 was used to merge paired reads so that full CDR3 sequences could be recovered. MiGEC v1.2.1b assigned V, D and J germline segments to the rearranged TCRbeta sequences. Clonotype statistics and Shannon-Wiener diversity indices were computed with VDJtools v1.0.0. To reduce sampling bias, subsequent analyses other than the diversity analysis used only the 250 most abundant clonotypes in each sample. Clones were called with MiXCR by TCRdb after fastp trimmed the public reads at Q25, and only in-frame beta chains were retained. Each entry merges the rows of one CDR3 protein and shows their most common DNA and genes. These V and J calls originate from TCRdb's pipeline instead of the authors' own analysis. The sample yields 40,000 to 55,000 distinct CDR3 sequences; about two thirds were counted once. Jointly, the top ten make up less than 35% of the sample.

Total RNA and DNA were co-extracted from about 20-30 mg of bulk tissue with the AllPrep DNA/RNA mini kit, without cell sorting. Between November 2015 and 2016, roughly five patients in China with histopathologically diagnosed primary liver carcinoma had surgical resection. At the time of sampling, the patients had chronic HBV infection and had not received any treatment. Each tumor was sampled at five spatially separated regions: the superior, inferior, left-lateral and right-lateral poles and the tumor centre. Histological examination found more than 80% viable tumor cells in every tumor sample. Each fresh piece of tumor and adjacent tissue was cut in two, with one half stored in RNAlater at -80 degrees C and the other half sent for histology.

This clonotype was sampled from a man aged 35 to 55 with primary liver carcinoma and hepatitis B virus infection. Sequenced sample: liver tumor tissue from sampling region 5. This sample's cell subset or site label indicates: tumor region T5, tumor centre. The chain is encoded by TRBV11-3 joined to TRBJ2-1; TRBD2 lines up with 11 middle nucleotides. The DNA sequence is given as TGTGCCAGCAGCTGCCGAACTAGCGGGAGTGAGGATGAGCAGTTCTTC. Translated, it reads CASSCRTSGSEDEQFF.